Listed below are T cell receptor beta chains from one sample, sequenced in a study of vaccination and CD4 T cells after COVID-19. Their antigens remain unidentified. MiXCR, applied by TCRdb to the PCR reads, yields one record per CDR3 protein. The sample carries 15,000 to 20,000 distinct CDR3 sequences, about 32% recorded once. Material: cultured CD4+ T cells from blood. All receptors derive from a human donor with COVID-19. CDR3s include the opening cysteine and the closing phenylalanine or tryptophan. D genes are given only for firm matches. Size is omitted from some rows. Given values are once, few, many or a class for expanded clones.

CDR3aa,CDR3nt,v_gene,j_gene,d_gene,abundance
CASSQADRADGGYTF,TGCGCCAGCAGCCAAGCTGACAGGGCGGATGGAGGCTACACCTTC,TRBV4-1,TRBJ1-2,TRBD1,few
CASSTSQGWNTEAFF,TGTGCCAGCAGTACGAGTCAGGGCTGGAACACTGAAGCTTTCTTT,TRBV6-1,TRBJ1-1,-,few
CASSFSGTPEGAQYF,TGCGCCAGCAGCTTTTCAGGCACCCCGGAGGGAGCGCAGTATTTT,TRBV5-1,TRBJ2-3,-,-
CASSSYRGLAYEQYF,TGTGCCAGCAGCTCATACAGGGGATTGGCCTACGAGCAGTACTTC,TRBV11-2,TRBJ2-7,TRBD1,-
CASSRRGTEQETQYF,TGTGCCAGCAGCCGGAGAGGGACGGAACAAGAGACCCAGTACTTC,TRBV7-9,TRBJ2-5,-,-
CASSLGRQGGNTIYF,TGTGCCAGCAGCTTAGGACGACAGGGCGGAAACACCATATATTTT,TRBV7-2,TRBJ1-3,TRBD1,-
CASGPGTGVRQPQHF,TGTGCCAGCGGTCCTGGGACAGGGGTACGTCAGCCCCAGCATTTT,TRBV2,TRBJ1-5,TRBD1,-
CATASSTDTQYF,TGTGCCACCGCCTCTAGCACAGATACGCAGTATTTT,TRBV24-1,TRBJ2-3,-,-
CAWSVAGRPGYGYTF,TGTGCCTGGAGTGTTGCAGGAAGACCTGGCTATGGCTACACCTTC,TRBV30,TRBJ1-2,-,few
CASSFRGDRGSETQYF,TGTGCCAGCAGCTTCAGAGGGGACAGGGGGTCGGAGACCCAGTACTTC,TRBV7-3,TRBJ2-5,TRBD1,few
CASSRTRGPQETQYF,TGTGCCAGCAGCCGAACTCGCGGGCCTCAAGAGACCCAGTACTTC,TRBV12-3/TRBV12-4,TRBJ2-5,-,-